These 26 T cell receptor beta chains came from one sample sequenced in a study of cytomegalovirus exposure and HLA in healthy donors. In the PCR, 60 Vbeta and 13 Jbeta primers were used. Clones were sequenced by immunoSEQ multiplex PCR, and TCRdb holds only the in-frame ones, with some missing. The sample yields under 130,000 clones, roughly four fifths seen once. The specimen sequenced was PBMCs. These receptors came from a man in his forties in good health and CMV-seronegative.

The J gene is TRBJ2-7, the V gene TRBV4-1, with 9 bases fitting TRBD2. Germline V gene sequence: CDR1 MGHRA, CDR2 YSYEKL. J lost 6 bases, V lost 0 bases, and 9 bases had no gene match. This CDR3 is 16 amino acids long. The CDR3 reads CASSQDGAGGPGEQYF. The CDR3, as DNA: TGCGCCAGCAGCCAAGATGGGGCGGGGGGGCCGGGCGAGCAGTACTTC.

The chain joins TRBV11-2 to TRBJ1-2; 9 positions agree with TRBD1. Losses at the gene ends were 5 bases for V and 7 bases for J; bases not matched to a gene: 14. The CDR3 is 16 residues long. Germline loops: CDR1 SGHAT, CDR2 FQNNGV. CDR3 loop: CASSPGTGITPRGYTF. DNA of the CDR3: TGTGCCAGCAGCCCCGGGACAGGGATAACCCCTCGTGGCTACACCTTC. Using reference TRBV11-2 and TRBJ1-2 for the parts outside the CDR3, the full variable domain is EAGVAQSPRYKIIEKRQSVAFWCNPISGHATLYWYQQILGQGPKLLIQFQNNGVVDDSQLPKDRFSAERLKGVDSTLKIQPAKLEDSAVYLCASSPGTGITPRGYTFGSGTRLTVV.

DNA for the CDR3: TGCGCCAGCAGCCCTAACTCAGGGCGGGGGCGCGGAGGTGAAAAACTGTTTTTT. Residues: CASSPNSGRGRGGEKLFF. The V and J genes are TRBV4-3 and TRBJ1-4, with D perhaps matching TRBD1 (6 bases). The CDR3 has 18 amino acids. From germline, CDR1 is LGHNA and CDR2 YSLEER. V was clipped by 4 bases and J by 7 bases, with 25 bases between them.

This clone was seen just once. V and J are TRBV19 and TRBJ1-3; a weak D match, TRBD1 (6 bases). The CDR3 extends over 15 amino acids. V was clipped by 6 bases and J by 0 bases, with 12 bases between them. Germline V gene data show CDR1 as LNHDA and CDR2 as SQIVND (reference sequence). The CDR3, as DNA: TGTGCCAGTAGGGCCGGGGACAACTCTGGAAACACCATATATTTT. Translating gives CASRAGDNSGNTIYF.

The chain joins TRBV4-1 to TRBJ2-1; TRBD2 is a possible D gene (6 bases). The ends were cut back, 0 bases at V and 4 bases at J, with 13 bases in the middle. Germline CDR1 MGHRA, CDR2 YSYEKL. The CDR3 loop spans 16 amino acids. CDR3 coding DNA: TGCGCCAGCAGCCAAGATAGGGGACTGGCATACAATGAGCAGTTCTTC. Residues: CASSQDRGLAYNEQFF.

The J gene is TRBJ1-3, the V gene TRBV27, with 8 bases aligning to TRBD1. Losses at the gene ends were 6 bases for V and 2 bases for J; bases not matched to a gene: 0. The CDR3 consists of 13 residues. Per germline, CDR1 MNHEY and CDR2 SMNVEV (reference sequence). The CDR3 nucleotides are TGTGCCAGCAGACAGGGGGCTGGAAACACCATATATTTT. Encoded protein: CASRQGAGNTIYF.

V gene TRBV5-6 combines with J gene TRBJ2-7; 8 nucleotides align to TRBD2. Germline V gives CDR1 SGHDT, CDR2 YYEEEE. The J segment lost 7 bases and the V segment lost 4 bases, leaving 13 bases of the junction unmatched. The CDR3 has 15 amino acids. The CDR3 region is CASSPRGGGPGEQYF. CDR3 in DNA: TGTGCCAGCAGCCCCCGGGGCGGGGGGCCGGGAGAGCAGTACTTC. The variable domain in full, with the rest retrieved from reference TRBV5-6 and TRBJ2-7, is DAGVTQSPTHLIKTRGQQVTLRCSPKSGHDTVSWYQQALGQGPQFIFQYYEEEERQRGNFPDRFSGHQFPNYSSELNVNALLLGDSALYLCASSPRGGGPGEQYFGPGTRLTVT.

The CDR3 is CASSLGGSYGYTF. CDR3 DNA sequence: TGTGCCAGCAGCTTGGGGGGCTCCTATGGCTACACCTTC. J is TRBJ1-2 and V is TRBV5-4; tentatively, D is TRBD1 (5 bases). This CDR3 spans 13 amino acids. Trimming removed 0 bases from V and 4 bases from J, with 7 bases in between. The germline V gene encodes CDR1 SGHNT and CDR2 YYREEE (reference sequence).

The chain uses TRBV4-1 and TRBJ2-5; 11 nucleotides align to TRBD2. Unmatched junction bases numbered 10, after V lost 0 bases and J lost 1 base. Germline V gene sequence: CDR1 MGHRA, CDR2 YSYEKL. CDR3 length: 19 residues. CDR3 DNA sequence: TGCGCCAGCAGCCAAGATCCGACTAGCGGGACCAACATCCAAGAGACCCAGTACTTC. Its translation: CASSQDPTSGTNIQETQYF.

J is TRBJ1-1 and V is TRBV28, with D maybe TRBD1 (5 bases). The CDR3 length is 15 residues. Trimming shortened V by 3 bases and J by 3 bases, and 14 bases separated the two germline ends. Germline V gene data show CDR1 as MDHEN and CDR2 as SYDVKM. CDR3 residues: CASSFRSQGYTEAFF. DNA of the CDR3: TGTGCCAGCAGTTTTCGCTCGCAGGGCTACACTGAAGCTTTCTTT.

This chain links TRBV10-3 with TRBJ2-5, with D perhaps TRBD1 (6 bases). The CDR3 length is 13 residues. Germline V gene data show CDR1 as ENHRY and CDR2 as SYGVKD. The germline V and J ends were trimmed by 11 bases and 4 bases, with 17 bases remaining between them. The CDR3 protein is CALASGEGETQYF. As DNA, the CDR3 is TGTGCCCTCGCCTCAGGGGAAGGAGAGACCCAGTACTTC.

The V and J genes are TRBV6-4 and TRBJ2-1; 8 positions match TRBD2. The CDR3 is made up of 13 amino acids. Germline assignment: CDR1 MRHNA and CDR2 SNTAGT. V shed 4 bases, J shed 7 bases, and the junction held 3 bases outside the gene matches. In DNA form, the CDR3 reads TGTGCCAGCAGTGTACTAGCGGAGAATGAGCAGTTCTTC. Its translation: CASSVLAENEQFF.

This chain joins TRBV19 and TRBJ1-2; 7 bases are shared with TRBD1. V trimming: 6 bases; J trimming: 4 bases; junction bases outside the gene matches: 5. In germline, CDR1 is LNHDA, CDR2 SQIVND (reference sequence). The CDR3 has 13 residues. The CDR3 coding sequence is TGTGCCAGTAGACACAGGGGTGTCTATGGCTACACCTTC. Residues: CASRHRGVYGYTF.

This clone was recorded a few times. The chain uses TRBV28 and TRBJ2-1, with 7 bases fitting TRBD2. V shed 3 bases, J shed 2 bases, and the junction held 7 bases outside the gene matches. This CDR3 has 16 residues. Germline loops: CDR1 MDHEN, CDR2 SYDVKM. DNA for the CDR3: TGTGCCAGCAGTTTGCTAGCGGCGACCCCCTACAATGAGCAGTTCTTC. Its translation is CASSLLAATPYNEQFF.

This clone has more than one count but fewer than ten. The chain links TRBV11-2 to TRBJ1-1; D unresolved. Trimming left V 6 bases short and J 4 bases short, with 18 bases between. Germline-derived CDR1 and CDR2 are SGHAT and FQNNGV. CDR3 length equals 15 residues. This CDR3 reads CASRRREASGTEAFF. In DNA, the CDR3 is TGTGCCAGCAGGCGCCGGGAGGCCTCGGGCACTGAAGCTTTCTTT.

The rearrangement links TRBV28 to TRBJ2-7; 7 bases fit TRBD2. Germline CDR1 and CDR2: MDHEN and SYDVKM. The CDR3 length is 14 residues. Losses at the gene ends were 5 bases for V and 3 bases for J; bases not matched to a gene: 7. DNA of the CDR3: TGTGCCAGCAGTGCATCGGGACTATACTACGAGCAGTACTTC. This gives the protein CASSASGLYYEQYF. The full variable domain, rest sourced from reference TRBV28 and TRBJ2-7, is DVKVTQSSRYLVKRTGEKVFLECVQDMDHENMFWYRQDPGLGLRLIYFSYDVKMKEKGDIPEGYSVSREKKERFSLILESASTNQTSMYLCASSASGLYYEQYFGPGTRLTVT.

The V and J genes are TRBV7-3 and TRBJ1-6; D is perhaps TRBD1 (5 bases). Germline V CDR1 and CDR2: SGHTA, FQGTGA. V lost 2 bases to trimming and J lost 7 bases, with 12 bases between them. This CDR3 spans 15 amino acids. The DNA for the CDR3 is TGTGCCAGCAGCTTATCTGGGACTGACAATTCACCCCTCCACTTT. Amino acid sequence: CASSLSGTDNSPLHF.

This clone was picked up one time. The genes are TRBV18 and TRBJ1-5; the D gene is possibly TRBD1 (5 bases). V lost 5 bases and J lost 3, with 14 bases in between. This CDR3 spans 15 amino acids. Germline CDR1 and CDR2: KGHSH and LQKENI. The CDR3 bases are TGTGCCAGCTCATCGGGGGGAAAAGCCAATCAGCCCCAGCATTTT. It translates to CASSSGGKANQPQHF.

This rearrangement joins TRBV19 to TRBJ2-2, with 9 bases lining up with TRBD1. This CDR3 has 14 residues. Germline CDR1 LNHDA, CDR2 SQIVND (reference sequence). The junction had 6 bases not matched to a gene; V was cut back by 7 bases and J by 6 bases. CDR3: CASTWDRVAGELFF. Here the CDR3 DNA reads TGTGCCAGTACCTGGGACAGGGTCGCCGGGGAGCTGTTTTTT.

This chain joins TRBV6-5 and TRBJ2-7, with 7 bases aligning to TRBD1. This CDR3 contains 13 residues. V shed 6 bases, J shed 1 base, and the junction held 3 bases outside the gene matches. Germline V gene sequence: CDR1 MNHEY, CDR2 SVGAGI. CDR3 amino acids: CASSSGGSYEQYF. DNA of the CDR3: TGTGCCAGCAGCTCAGGGGGTTCCTACGAGCAGTACTTC.

There are a few counts of this clone. The chain links TRBV6-5 to TRBJ1-5; D uncertain. Deletions cut 4 bases from V and 6 bases from J, with 16 bases between. The germline CDR1 and CDR2 sequences are MNHEY and SVGAGI. CDR3 length: 15 residues. The CDR3 nucleotides are TGTGCCAGCAGTTTCCGATCAGGTCCCGGTCAGCCCCAGCATTTT. Amino acids: CASSFRSGPGQPQHF.

V is TRBV9 and J is TRBJ2-7, with TRBD2 matching over 10 bases. Germline V CDR1 and CDR2: SGDLS, YYNGEE. With V trimmed by 4 bases and J by 7 bases, 17 bases remained unmatched. The CDR3 runs 17 residues. The CDR3 spells CASSPSPGSGGAGEQYF. CDR3 DNA: TGTGCCAGCAGCCCCTCCCCAGGGAGCGGGGGGGCGGGTGAGCAGTACTTC.

A few counts support this clone. V and J are TRBV5-6 and TRBJ1-6, with TRBD1 matching over 7 bases. The CDR3 totals 15 residues. CDR1 and CDR2 (germline): SGHDT, YYEEEE. V shed 2 bases, J shed 9 bases, and the junction held 8 bases outside the gene matches. The CDR3 DNA reads TGTGCCAGCAGCTTTAAGGGGGCAAGTGGTTCACCCCTCCACTTT. Protein sequence: CASSFKGASGSPLHF.

The chain has TRBV5-6 and TRBJ1-5; TRBD1 is a possible D gene (6 bases). This CDR3 is 15 amino acids long. Between the trimmed V and J ends, which lost 0 bases and 4 bases, there was a span of 11 bases. In germline, CDR1 is SGHDT, CDR2 YYEEEE. This CDR3 is CASSLGRQANQPQHF. The CDR3 nucleotides read TGTGCCAGCAGCTTGGGGAGACAGGCGAATCAGCCCCAGCATTTT.

J is TRBJ2-7 and V is TRBV7-2; 12 bases fit TRBD2. The germline CDR1 and CDR2 sequences are SGHTA and FQGNSA. This CDR3 spans 18 amino acids. J lost 2 bases, V lost 1 base, and 9 bases had no gene match. The CDR3 loop is CASSLDPPTSGRTYEQYF. For the CDR3, the DNA is TGTGCCAGCAGCTTAGACCCCCCGACTAGCGGGAGAACCTACGAGCAGTACTTC. Using reference TRBV7-2 and TRBJ2-7 for the parts outside the CDR3, the full variable domain is GAGVSQSPSNKVTEKGKDVELRCDPISGHTALYWYRQSLGQGLEFLIYFQGNSAPDKSGLPSDRFSAERTGGSVSTLTIQRTQQEDSAVYLCASSLDPPTSGRTYEQYFGPGTRLTVT.

This clone was counted a few times. The chain is built from TRBV11-2 and TRBJ2-3, with TRBD2 matching over 7 bases. The J segment lost 4 bases and the V segment lost 6 bases, leaving 7 bases of the junction unmatched. Germline assignment: CDR1 SGHAT and CDR2 FQNNGV. CDR3 size: 14 residues. The DNA for the CDR3 is TGTGCCAGCAGGCCGACTAGCTTTTCAGATACGCAGTATTTT. Its protein is CASRPTSFSDTQYF.